This T cell receptor beta chain emerged from a study of T cell responses to AZD1222 COVID-19 vaccine. The CDR3 length is 16 residues. Per the germline V gene, CDR1 is SGHVS and CDR2 is FNYEAQ. The V segment lost 3 bases and the J segment 4 bases; nucleotides outside the gene matches: 9. The study's findings and limits: Mostly white British, mostly female donors; authors suggested clonal diversity may be underestimated. The study found Spike-specific TCR breadth and depth rose after two AZD1222 doses. It was only five to seven AZD1222 recipients who were seropositive at baseline. Researchers took repertoire samples only after the peak T cell response had come.

Comments on this clone: Its antigen is as yet unknown.

Clones were read by immunoSEQ multiplex PCR, and TCRdb kept only the in-frame ones, dropping some. The sample contains tens of thousands of clones, roughly 84% of which appear only once. Specimen: peripheral blood, collected on day 0 of MenACWY control vaccination. The clonotype comes from an adult in good health. The J gene is TRBJ2-5, the V gene TRBV7-6; 9 bases are a match to TRBD2. The CDR3 sequence is CASSLRVSGSGETQYF. The CDR3, as DNA: TGTGCCAGCAGCTTGAGAGTTAGCGGGAGTGGAGAGACCCAGTACTTC.